Listed here are 15 T cell receptor beta chains from one sample, sequenced in a study of OX40 agonist ivuxolimab in advanced cancers. Generated by immunoSEQ multiplex PCR, the TCRdb table keeps only in-frame clones and is missing some. The sample consists of tens of thousands of clones, 70% to 90% of them appearing once. Specimen: CD4+ or CD8+ T cells sorted from blood, collected in a trial of the OX40 agonist ivuxolimab. These receptors all come from an adult with an advanced solid tumor such as melanoma, head and neck, liver or kidney cancer.

This sequence joins TRBV5-1 and TRBJ2-3; 10 nucleotides line up with TRBD2. Germline CDR1 reads SGHRS; CDR2 reads YFSETQ. V lost 2 bases and J lost 2; bases outside the gene matches: 5. The CDR3 loop spans 16 amino acids. CDR3 sequence reads: CASSFASGSDTDTQYF. The CDR3 DNA follows: TGCGCCAGCAGCTTTGCTAGCGGGAGTGACACAGATACGCAGTATTTT.

This clone has just a few counts. This chain connects TRBV9 to TRBJ1-2; D unclear. The germline V gene has CDR1 SGDLS and CDR2 YYNGEE. The CDR3 is made up of 13 amino acids. Trimming removed 0 bases from V and 5 bases from J, with 8 bases in between. The CDR3 DNA is TGTGCCAGCAGCGTAGTAGGGAGATATGGCTACACCTTC. This gives the protein CASSVVGRYGYTF.

Concerning this clone itself: At the DNA level, this CDR3 is encoded by other sequences in the same sample as well. The V gene is TRBV6-1, the J gene TRBJ2-2; TRBD1 is a possible D gene (6 bases). Trimming cost V 2 bases and J 7 bases, with 11 bases left between them. Germline assignment: CDR1 MNHNS and CDR2 SASEGT. The CDR3 is 14 amino acids. CDR3 protein: CASSEQGTGGELFF. In nucleotides, the CDR3 is TGTGCCAGCAGTGAACAGGGGACGGGCGGGGAGCTGTTTTTT.

V gene TRBV7-2 combines with J gene TRBJ2-3; TRBD2 aligns across 13 bases. The V gene's germline CDR1 is SGHTA and CDR2 FQGNSA. The length of the CDR3 is 16 residues. With 5 bases clipped from V and 3 bases from J, the junction kept 5 bases outside the gene matches. As DNA, the CDR3 is TGTGCCAGCAGCCAAGGACTAGCGGGAGAGACAGATACGCAGTATTTT. As protein: CASSQGLAGETDTQYF.

This clone was recorded once. V and J are TRBV7-9 and TRBJ2-3, with 10 bases lining up with TRBD2. The CDR3 covers 14 residues. Germline lookup yields CDR1 SEHNR and CDR2 FQNEAQ (reference sequence). The V gene end was trimmed by 8 bases and the J gene end by 5 bases; junction bases not matched to a gene: 7. The CDR3 protein is CASGRSGRGDTQYF. The CDR3 region has the DNA TGTGCCAGCGGCCGGAGCGGGAGGGGAGATACGCAGTATTTT.

The genes are TRBV25-1 and TRBJ1-2; D gene uncertain. This CDR3 has 12 residues. Germline values: CDR1 MGHDK, CDR2 SYGVNS. The ends were cut back, 7 bases at V and 5 bases at J, with 11 bases in the middle. CDR3 DNA sequence: TGTGCCAGCACCCAGGACTCATATGGCTACACCTTC. It codes for CASTQDSYGYTF.

Comments on this clone: The junction differs from germline at one of its ends, possibly a read error. The rearrangement joins TRBV9 to TRBJ2-4; 11 bases agree with TRBD2. Germline lookup yields CDR1 SGDLS and CDR2 YYNGEE. The CDR3 extends over 15 amino acids. The CDR3 region is CAGSVAGGERNIQYF. The CDR3 nucleotides read TGTGCCGGCAGCGTAGCGGGAGGGGAGAGAAACATTCAGTACTTC.

This clone was counted once. The CDR3 spells CASSMTGGFTGELFF. CDR3 bases: TGCGCCAGCAGCATGACAGGGGGCTTCACCGGGGAGCTGTTTTTT. This sequence joins TRBV4-1 and TRBJ2-2; 10 bases line up with TRBD1. The J segment lost 4 bases and the V segment lost 5 bases, leaving 4 bases of the junction unmatched. The CDR3 contains 15 residues. Germline CDR1 is MGHRA and CDR2 is YSYEKL.

This clone was counted once. The chain uses TRBV6-1 and TRBJ2-2; D uncertain. Trimming cost V 6 bases and J 0 bases, with 11 bases left between them. CDR1 is MNHNS, CDR2 SASEGT, per germline. The CDR3 is 15 residues long. DNA for the CDR3: TGTGCCAGCAGATTGGGCGGAACGAACACCGGGGAGCTGTTTTTT. Its translation is CASRLGGTNTGELFF.

The chain employs TRBV19 and TRBJ2-3; 8 bases align to TRBD2. The CDR3 totals 19 residues. Trimming removed 0 bases from V and 0 bases from J; junction bases left unmatched: 11. Germline V gives CDR1 LNHDA, CDR2 SQIVND (reference sequence). The CDR3 sequence is CASSIESGSGLGSTDTQYF. DNA for the CDR3: TGTGCCAGTAGTATAGAGAGCGGGAGCGGACTAGGTAGCACAGATACGCAGTATTTT.

DNA of the CDR3: TGTGCCAGCAACAGGGCAGGTAGCAATCAGCCCCAGCATTTT. Residues: CASNRAGSNQPQHF. This chain links TRBV18 with TRBJ1-5, with TRBD1 as a possible D gene (6 bases). V gave up 8 bases and J gave up 0 bases, with 11 bases separating them. There are 14 residues in the CDR3. Germline CDR1 is KGHSH and CDR2 is LQKENI.

The V call is TRBV27, the J call TRBJ2-2; D remains ambiguous. V was shortened by 0 bases and J by 1 base, with 9 bases between the two germline ends. The CDR3 is 16 residues long. The germline gives CDR1 MNHEY, CDR2 SMNVEV (reference sequence). CDR3 sequence: CASSLSLGLNTGELFF. The CDR3 bases are TGTGCCAGCAGTTTATCGCTGGGTTTGAACACCGGGGAGCTGTTTTTT.

The chain has TRBV7-8 and TRBJ2-2; 7 nucleotides align to TRBD1. The CDR3 totals 19 residues. The germline gives CDR1 SGHVS, CDR2 FQNEAQ. Unmatched junction bases numbered 19, after V lost 5 bases and J lost 4 bases. The CDR3 DNA follows: TGTGCCAGCAGCCCAAGGGGGCTACGGAGCGGTTGGGGCACCGGGGAGCTGTTTTTT. As protein: CASSPRGLRSGWGTGELFF. The full variable domain, in which reference TRBV7-8 and TRBJ2-2 provide the parts outside the CDR3, is GAGVSQSPRYKVAKRGQDVALRCDPISGHVSLFWYQQALGQGPEFLTYFQNEAQLDKSGLPSDRFFAERPEGSVSTLKIQRTQQEDSAVYLCASSPRGLRSGWGTGELFFGEGSRLTVL.

This sequence joins TRBV5-6 and TRBJ2-7; 7 bases line up with TRBD2. This CDR3 is built from 14 residues. Germline V lookup: CDR1 SGHDT, CDR2 YYEEEE. The trim removed 3 bases at V and 3 bases at J, leaving 6 bases unmatched. The CDR3 spells CASSWGGTNYEQYF. In nucleotides, the CDR3 is TGTGCCAGCAGCTGGGGGGGTACCAACTACGAGCAGTACTTC.

The chain recombines TRBV29-1 with TRBJ1-4, with 10 positions matching TRBD1. The CDR3 extends over 16 amino acids. CDR1 and CDR2 from the germline V gene are SQVTM and ANQGSEA. Unmatched junction bases numbered 10, after V lost 2 bases and J lost 7 bases. The CDR3 nucleotides read TGCAGCGTTGAACGAGACAGGGGGCAGGTAGGTGAAAAACTGTTTTTT. Encoded protein: CSVERDRGQVGEKLFF.